This TCR beta chain was profiled in a study of CD8+ T cells in alopecia areata. Treatment: oral pan-JAK inhibitor, 5-10 mg twice daily. cDNA serving as the sequencing template came from extracted, reverse transcribed RNA. Produced via immunoSEQ multiplex PCR; TCRdb's table is partial and in-frame only. The sample yields about 190,000 clones, approximately 57% seen once. Comments on this clone: Its antigen is undetermined.

With 3 bases removed from V and 0 bases from J, the gap between germline ends came to 8 bases. The CDR3 is made up of 13 amino acids. Germline loops: CDR1 GTSNPN, CDR2 SVGIG (reference sequence). Study-wide points: Clonality in the scalp and expanded CD8+ clones ranked among the top 100 were significantly decreased by tofacitinib. Alopecia totalis/universalis scalp especially showed more expanded CD8+ clones than normal scalp.

Material: CD4+ T cells sorted from blood, obtained at week 24, from a patient treated with tofacitinib. The clonotype was recovered from a human donor with alopecia areata. The chain couples TRBV30 to TRBJ1-1; D uncertain. As DNA, the CDR3 is TGTGCCTGGAGGCCTAGGTTGAACACTGAAGCTTTCTTT. Translation: CAWRPRLNTEAFF.